Listed below are T cell receptor beta chains from one sample, sequenced in a study of chemoradiotherapy in HPV16-positive cancers. TCRdb keeps only in-frame clones here, not all; method: immunoSEQ multiplex PCR. The sample includes under 4,000 clones, around 86% of them seen just once. The material was tumor tissue, obtained from a patient who underwent chemoradiotherapy. Source of these receptors: a human donor with HPV-associated anogenital cancer. Each CDR3 is given with its conserved first and last residue. D genes are given only for firm matches. A row's size may be missing; if present it is once, few, many or a size class.

CDR3 DNA,CDR3 protein,clone size,V gene,D gene,J gene
TGTGCCTGGAGACTGGCAGCAAATCAGCCCCAGCATTTT,CAWRLAANQPQHF,.,TRBV30,.,TRBJ1-5
TGTGCCATCAGCGGCAACAGGGTGGGGGGGGAGACCCAGTACTTC,CAISGNRVGGETQYF,.,TRBV10-3,.,TRBJ2-5
TGCGCCACCAGGACTAGCGGGGGATATGAGACCCAGTACTTC,CATRTSGGYETQYF,.,TRBV10-2,TRBD2,TRBJ2-5
TGTGCCAGCAGTGACGGGCTAGGGACAGATACGCAGTATTTT,CASSDGLGTDTQYF,.,TRBV6-4,.,TRBJ2-3
TGCGCCAGCAGTGAGCCCCGAGACAGGGGAAGGGATCAGCCCCAGCATTTT,CASSEPRDRGRDQPQHF,.,TRBV10-2,TRBD1,TRBJ1-5
TGTGCCAGCAGTGGAGGAAGGGGCACTGAAGCTTTCTTT,CASSGGRGTEAFF,.,TRBV2,.,TRBJ1-1
TGCGCCAGCAGCCCCCAACCCGGGACTAGGGTGACAGATACGCAGTATTTT,CASSPQPGTRVTDTQYF,.,TRBV5-1,TRBD2,TRBJ2-3
TGTGCCAGCAGCATACTAGCGGGGGGCACAGATACGCAGTATTTT,CASSILAGGTDTQYF,.,TRBV5-8,TRBD2,TRBJ2-3
TGTGCCAGCAGCTTAGCACGGGGAGGCTATGGCTACACCTTC,CASSLARGGYGYTF,.,TRBV11-2,.,TRBJ1-2
TGTGCCAGCAGCTTAGGTGGGACAGGGATTATCGCTGGCTACACCTTC,CASSLGGTGIIAGYTF,.,TRBV7-9,TRBD1,TRBJ1-2
TGTGCCAGCAGCCCCCGGGTTGGGGCCGGGGAGCTGTTTTTT,CASSPRVGAGELFF,.,TRBV7-2,.,TRBJ2-2
TGCGCCAGCAGCTTGGCTTGGATCAGCACAGATACGCAGTATTTT,CASSLAWISTDTQYF,.,TRBV5-1,.,TRBJ2-3
TGTGCCAGCTCACCACCGACTCCCTTCGGGCAGGACGATGGCTACACCTTC,CASSPPTPFGQDDGYTF,.,TRBV18,.,TRBJ1-2
TGTGCCAGCTCACCACCGGACAGCTATGGCTACACCTTC,CASSPPDSYGYTF,.,TRBV18,.,TRBJ1-2
TGTGCCAGCAGCCCCCGGACAGGGTTGAACGAGCAGTACTTC,CASSPRTGLNEQYF,.,TRBV9,TRBD1,TRBJ2-7
TGTGCCATCAGTGAGTTGGGGGGGACTTACACAGATACGCAGTATTTT,CAISELGGTYTDTQYF,.,TRBV10-3,TRBD2,TRBJ2-3
TGTGCCAGCAGCTTAGGGACCATAGCCAAAAACATTCAGTACTTC,CASSLGTIAKNIQYF,.,TRBV11-2,.,TRBJ2-4
TGTGCCAGCAGCCTGGGACAGGGAAGATACGAGCAGTACTTC,CASSLGQGRYEQYF,.,TRBV7-9,TRBD1,TRBJ2-7
TGTGCCAGCAGACCTAGCGGGGGTGGCACAGATACGCAGTATTTT,CASRPSGGGTDTQYF,.,TRBV6-6,TRBD2,TRBJ2-3
TGTGCCAGCAGTGCTAAGGGGAAGTCCTATAATTCACCCCTCCACTTT,CASSAKGKSYNSPLHF,.,TRBV6-1,.,TRBJ1-6
TGTGCCAGCAGTGTCCGGACTCACGATGAGCAGTTCTTC,CASSVRTHDEQFF,.,TRBV6-4,.,TRBJ2-1
TGTGCCAGCAGCCCGGGACAGAACCTCTATGGCTACACCTTC,CASSPGQNLYGYTF,.,TRBV14,TRBD1,TRBJ1-2
TGTGCCAGCAGCTCCACCACGACTAGCGGACTATCCGAGCAGTTCTTC,CASSSTTTSGLSEQFF,.,TRBV7-9,TRBD2,TRBJ2-1
TGCAGTGCGGGTCAGCCCCAGCATTTT,CSAGQPQHF,few,TRBV20-1,.,TRBJ1-5
TGTGCCAGCAGCTCCATCGGGGGCGCATACGAGCAGTACTTC,CASSSIGGAYEQYF,.,TRBV5-6,.,TRBJ2-7
TGTGCCAGCAGCCATATCCCAGATACGCAGTATTTT,CASSHIPDTQYF,.,TRBV14,.,TRBJ2-3
TGTGCTAGTGGTTGGGGGACTAGCGGGGGAAGGCAGTTCTTC,CASGWGTSGGRQFF,once,TRBV12-5,TRBD2,TRBJ2-1
TGTGCCTGGAGTATTAGTTACGAGCAGTACTTC,CAWSISYEQYF,.,TRBV30,.,TRBJ2-7
TGTGCCAGTCGTGACATCTCCCTAGGGGAAGCTTTCTTT,CASRDISLGEAFF,once,TRBV18,.,TRBJ1-1
TGTGCCAGCAGTTTTGCGGGGTTGTCTGGAAACACCATATATTTT,CASSFAGLSGNTIYF,.,TRBV28,.,TRBJ1-3
TGCGCCAGCAGCCAAGTTCTTAGCGGGGGGGTCGATGAGCAGTTCTTC,CASSQVLSGGVDEQFF,.,TRBV4-3,TRBD2,TRBJ2-1
TGTGCCAGCAGTTACTCCCAGGGTGGTGGGGATCAGCCCCAGCATTTT,CASSYSQGGGDQPQHF,.,TRBV6-5,.,TRBJ1-5
TGTGCCAGCAGTGACTCTCCCCGCGGGGGGGGAAATGAGCAGTTCTTC,CASSDSPRGGGNEQFF,once,TRBV6-4,TRBD2,TRBJ2-1
TGTGCCAGCAGCGAAGCGGTCGGGACTCTCCACTTT,CASSEAVGTLHF,.,TRBV6-5,.,TRBJ1-6
TGTGCCTGGAAACATAATGAAAAACTGTTTTTT,CAWKHNEKLFF,.,TRBV30,.,TRBJ1-4
TGTGCCATCAGTGGACAGGGGAACACTGAAGCTTTCTTT,CAISGQGNTEAFF,.,TRBV10-3,TRBD1,TRBJ1-1
TGTGCCAGCTCGTTCAATAGCGGGGAAGTCACCGGGGAGCTGTTTTTT,CASSFNSGEVTGELFF,.,TRBV18,TRBD2,TRBJ2-2
TGTGCCAGCAGTTACCCCGGACAAACCTTCAATGAGCAGTTCTTC,CASSYPGQTFNEQFF,.,TRBV6-6,.,TRBJ2-1
TGTGCCAGCAGCACCCGGGGGTACAATGAGCAGTTCTTC,CASSTRGYNEQFF,.,TRBV4-2,.,TRBJ2-1
TGCGCCAGCAGCCAAGATCTCTGGGGCTCAGGGTACGAGCAGTACTTC,CASSQDLWGSGYEQYF,once,TRBV4-3,.,TRBJ2-7
TGTGCCAGCAGCCGTAGCGGGGGGACAGATACGCAGTATTTT,CASSRSGGTDTQYF,.,TRBV11-3,TRBD2,TRBJ2-3
TGTGCCAGCAGCTCCTTTCACGACTCAGTCTCTGGAAACACCATATATTTT,CASSSFHDSVSGNTIYF,.,TRBV11-2,.,TRBJ1-3
TGTGCCAGCAGCCCCGGACTAGCGGGTTATAATGAGCAGTTCTTC,CASSPGLAGYNEQFF,.,TRBV7-9,TRBD2,TRBJ2-1
TGTGCCATCAGGGAACTAGCGAATACAGATACGCAGTATTTT,CAIRELANTDTQYF,.,TRBV6-1,TRBD2,TRBJ2-3
TGTGCCAGCAGCCAAGAGCGGGGGGGCCAAGAGACCCAGTACTTC,CASSQERGGQETQYF,.,TRBV4-2,TRBD2,TRBJ2-5
TGCGCCAGCAGCTTTGACGAGACAGCCCCCTCCTACGAGCAGTACTTC,CASSFDETAPSYEQYF,.,TRBV5-1,.,TRBJ2-7
TGTGCCAGCAGCGTAGGTTGGGGCGCGGGCCCAACCGGGGAGCTGTTTTTT,CASSVGWGAGPTGELFF,.,TRBV9,.,TRBJ2-2
TGCGCCAGCGGGCTGGACAGACAAGAGCACAATGAGCAGTTCTTC,CASGLDRQEHNEQFF,.,TRBV5-1,.,TRBJ2-1
TGTGCAAGTCTTTGGCGAGAGCGCAATGAGCAGTTCTTC,CASLWRERNEQFF,.,TRBV12-2,.,TRBJ2-1
TGTGCCAGCAGTGATGTTGTGGGTGGCTACACCTTC,CASSDVVGGYTF,.,TRBV6-1,.,TRBJ1-2
TGTGCCAGCAGCTTAGAAAGGGGACAGCCCCAGCATTTT,CASSLERGQPQHF,.,TRBV7-2,.,TRBJ1-5
TGCGCCAGCAGCGGCGGTAGCTCCTACAATGAGCAGTTCTTC,CASSGGSSYNEQFF,.,TRBV5-1,.,TRBJ2-1
TGTGCCAGCAGCTCGTCGGGCAACGCTGAAGCTTTCTTT,CASSSSGNAEAFF,.,TRBV28,.,TRBJ1-1
TGTGCCAGCAGTGGGGGGACCCTCTACTACGAGCAGTACTTC,CASSGGTLYYEQYF,.,TRBV7-9,.,TRBJ2-7
TGCGGTTTGTGGGGCAGCTATGGCTACACCTTC,CGLWGSYGYTF,few,TRBV20-1,.,TRBJ1-2